This paragraph covers one TCR beta chain sequence. Its antigen is not known. The CDR3 is cut off 3 residues early in the read; its end comes from the germline J gene. This entry is derived from a study of T cells in women clearing cervical HPV infection. HPV was found by MY09/MY11 PCR and dot-blot genotyping. Per germline, CDR1 SGHVS and CDR2 FQNEAQ. The CDR3 covers 18 residues. Trimming left V 5 bases short and J 7 bases short, with 24 bases between. Study-level findings and limits: Cases carried less TRBV6-7 than controls: about 0.1% versus 0.15%.

The repertoire was sequenced with immunoSEQ multiplex PCR; TCRdb's copy has only in-frame clones and lacks some. Its table records tens of thousands of clones. The origin of this receptor is a woman aged 18-69 years with a cervical HPV16 infection that either progressed to CIN3+ or cleared (not recorded which). The chain employs TRBV7-8 and TRBJ1-6; the D gene is possibly TRBD1 (5 bases). The sequencing sample was made of blood buffy coat. This chain's CDR3 is CASSPTLGSPGWNSPLHF. CDR3 DNA (partial): TGTGCCAGCAGCCCCACTCTGGGCTCTCCAGGGTGGAATTCACCC. Filled out from reference TRBV7-8 and TRBJ1-6, the complete variable domain reads GAGVSQSPRYKVAKRGQDVALRCDPISGHVSLFWYQQALGQGPEFLTYFQNEAQLDKSGLPSDRFFAERPEGSVSTLKIQRTQQEDSAVYLCASSPTLGSPGWNSPLHFGNGTRLTVT.